A selection of T cell receptor beta chains follows, all from one sample in a study of radiation and T cells in renal cell carcinoma. Sequenced by immunoSEQ multiplex PCR; TCRdb stores in-frame clones only, minus some. The data show 130,000 to 150,000 clones, approximately 90% seen once. The specimen was blood, collected from a patient whose treatment included radiotherapy and nephrectomy. The receptors shown here come from a woman aged 70-85 years with renal cell carcinoma. The CDR3 runs from the conserved cysteine through the conserved F or W. Fields, in order: J gene, V gene, D gene, clone size, CDR3 DNA, CDR3 protein. D genes are given only for firm matches. Rows may omit the clone size; those that give it use once, few, many or a size class.

>TRBJ1-1|TRBV5-1|TRBD1|.
TGCGCCAGCAGCTCCGAGGGACAGAAGAACACTGAAGCTTTCTTT
CASSSEGQKNTEAFF
>TRBJ2-5|TRBV14|.|.
TGTGCCAGCAGCCAAGCCAAAATACTATTTTGGGAGACCCAGTACTTC
CASSQAKILFWETQYF
>TRBJ1-1|TRBV11-2|.|once
TGTGCCAGCAGCTTAGACAGTCTGGACACTGAAGCTTTCTTT
CASSLDSLDTEAFF
>TRBJ1-4|TRBV28|.|.
TGTGCCAGCAGTTTCAGCGGGCGAGGCGGGACAACTAATGAAAAACTGTTTTTT
CASSFSGRGGTTNEKLFF
>TRBJ1-4|TRBV18|.|.
TGTGCCAGCTCACCTGACATCGTTAATGAAAAACTGTTTTTT
CASSPDIVNEKLFF
>TRBJ1-4|TRBV2|TRBD1|.
TGTGCCAGCAGTGAAGGACAGGGAAAAGAAAAACTGTTTTTT
CASSEGQGKEKLFF
>TRBJ1-4|TRBV30|TRBD1|.
TGTGCCTGGAGTGCAGGGGGCGGCCCCGCAACTAATGAAAAACTGTTTTTT
CAWSAGGGPATNEKLFF
>TRBJ2-5|TRBV19|.|.
TGTGCCAGTAGTATCGGCGGGGTGGGGGAGACCCAGTACTTC
CASSIGGVGETQYF
>TRBJ2-7|TRBV4-1|.|.
TGCGCCAGCAGCCCCGGCCCGGCGGCATCCTACGAGCAGTACTTC
CASSPGPAASYEQYF
>TRBJ2-2|TRBV19|TRBD2|.
TGTGCCAGTAGGCTAGCGGGGAACACCGGGGAGCTGTTTTTT
CASRLAGNTGELFF